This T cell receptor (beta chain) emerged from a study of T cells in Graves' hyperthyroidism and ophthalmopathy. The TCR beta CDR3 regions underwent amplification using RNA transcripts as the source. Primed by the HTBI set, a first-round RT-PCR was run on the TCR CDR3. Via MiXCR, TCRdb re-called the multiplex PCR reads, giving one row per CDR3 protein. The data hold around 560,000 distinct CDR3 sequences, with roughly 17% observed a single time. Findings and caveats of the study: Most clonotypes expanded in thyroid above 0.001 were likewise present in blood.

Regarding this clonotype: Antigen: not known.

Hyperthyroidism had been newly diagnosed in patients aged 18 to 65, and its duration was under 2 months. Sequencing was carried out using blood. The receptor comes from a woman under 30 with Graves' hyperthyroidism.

The CDR3 coding sequence is TGTGCCAGCAGTTACTTTCTAGCGGGGGGACCTACTAGGGGGAATGAGCAGTTCTTC. Its protein product is CASSYFLAGGPTRGNEQFF. The chain employs TRBV6-2 or TRBV6-3 and TRBJ2-1, with TRBD2 matching over 11 bases. This CDR3 comprises 19 residues. Germline V gene data show CDR1 as MNHEY and CDR2 as SVGEGT. Trimming cost V 1 base and J 7 bases; bases outside gene matches: 15.